This entry features one TCR beta chain sequence. No antigen is known for it. This specimen comes from a study of T cell repertoires in cytomegalovirus infection. Overall study: The authors used CMV epitopes that were HLA-C-restricted (recently identified) and HLA-B-restricted (well studied). Public TCR beta signatures marked donors with CMV infection and the matching HLA. Study conclusions and caveats: People with CMV and the relevant HLA were identified by cumulative public TCR beta family frequency. HLA-C-restricted CMV-specific TCR beta clonotypes prevailed in the ex vivo response.

Using its own MiXCR run on the reads, TCRdb lists one record per CDR3 protein. In the table there are 90,000 to 120,000 distinct CDR3 sequences, approximately 45% of which are singletons. Germline loops: CDR1 SQVTM, CDR2 ANQGSEA. This CDR3 comprises 14 residues. Trimming removed 0 bases at V and 1 base at J, with 9 bases between. The sequenced sample was CD8+ T cells from cultured PBMCs, obtained from culture after CMV antigen stimulation. This sequence was found in a human donor in good health (CMV status not recorded). Some clones in this sample may be carry-over from other donors' samples. The chain couples TRBV29-1 to TRBJ2-5, with D hard to call. The CDR3 nucleotides read TGCAGCGTTGAAGATTTCGCTACCCAAGAGACCCAGTACTTC. Protein sequence: CSVEDFATQETQYF.